The entry that follows covers one TCR beta chain sequence. The germline V gene encodes CDR1 ENHRY and CDR2 SYGVKD. V gave up 6 bases and J gave up 0 bases, with 4 bases separating them. The CDR3 sequence is 12 residues long. These data belong to a study of blood T cell repertoires in COVID-19. Study details: Specimens from acute and convalescent COVID-19 originated in the United States, Italy and Spain. PBMCs, B-cell-depleted T cells, or T cells were the source of the cDNA or gDNA that made up the material.

Per the original methods: Using reference gene primer amplification, nucleated cell counts were estimated. Sequencing used immunoSEQ multiplex PCR; TCRdb keeps in-frame clones, though not all of them. That table furnishes V, J and clone size, whereas the DNA furnished D and trimming. This sample has roughly 77,000 clones, with 79% found just once. The sample was peripheral blood. This receptor was taken from a man in his 60s with active or convalescent COVID-19. The gene calls are TRBV10-3 and TRBJ2-3; D remains ambiguous. The CDR3 sequence: CAISTSTDTQYF. CDR3 sequence (DNA): TGTGCCATCAGCACTAGCACAGATACGCAGTATTTT.